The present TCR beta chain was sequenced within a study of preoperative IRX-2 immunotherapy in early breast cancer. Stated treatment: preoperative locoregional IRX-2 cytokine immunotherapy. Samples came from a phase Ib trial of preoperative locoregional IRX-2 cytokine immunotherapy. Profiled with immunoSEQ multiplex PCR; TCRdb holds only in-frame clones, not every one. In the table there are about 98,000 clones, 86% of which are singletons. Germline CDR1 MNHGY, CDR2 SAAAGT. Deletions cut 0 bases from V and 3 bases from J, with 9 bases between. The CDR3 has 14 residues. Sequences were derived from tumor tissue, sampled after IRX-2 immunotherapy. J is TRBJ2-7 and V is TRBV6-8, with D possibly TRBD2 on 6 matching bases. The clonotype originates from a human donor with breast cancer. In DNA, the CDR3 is TGTGCCAGCAGTTACTCTCGGGAGTTCTACGAGCAGTACTTC. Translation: CASSYSREFYEQYF.